This T cell receptor beta chain derives from a study of shared clonotypes between healthy human individuals. Study overall: Each donor had three CD4 naive, three CD4 memory, two CD8 naive and one CD8 memory plate.

Germline CDR1 MNHEY, CDR2 SVGAGI. This CDR3 is 13 amino acids long. The ends lost 6 bases at V and 8 bases at J; junction bases unmatched: 4. Sorted-subset replicate PCRs used about 0.2 ug DNA, approximately 27,000 T cell genomes. TCRdb's table, derived via immunoSEQ multiplex PCR, lists solely in-frame clones and lacks some. The sample lists 2 million to 2.5 million clones, approximately 93% occurring once. On this clone itself: Its antigen is currently unknown.

Study observations and caveats: Non-shared clonotypes showed lower generation probabilities than clonotypes common to all four donors.

Material for sequencing was naive CD4+ T cells from PBMCs. Documented subset: CD45RA+ positively selected. The V call is TRBV6-5, the J call TRBJ1-6, with 7 bases fitting TRBD1. The source of this sequence is a young man in good health. Some clones in this sample may be carry-over from other donors' samples. CDR3 residues: CASRTGRDSPLHF. The CDR3, as DNA: TGTGCCAGCAGGACAGGGCGAGATTCACCCCTCCACTTT.